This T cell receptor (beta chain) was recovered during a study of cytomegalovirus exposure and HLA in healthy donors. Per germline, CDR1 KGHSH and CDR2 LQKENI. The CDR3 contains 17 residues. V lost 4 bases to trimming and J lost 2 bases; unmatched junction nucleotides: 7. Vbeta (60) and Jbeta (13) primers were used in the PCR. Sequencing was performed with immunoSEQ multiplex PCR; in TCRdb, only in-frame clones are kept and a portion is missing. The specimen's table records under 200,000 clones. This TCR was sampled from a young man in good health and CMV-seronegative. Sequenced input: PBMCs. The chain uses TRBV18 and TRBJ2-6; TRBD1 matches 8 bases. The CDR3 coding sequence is TGTGCCAGCTCACTACAGGGGGGCAGCACTGGGGCCAACGTCCTGACTTTC. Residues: CASSLQGGSTGANVLTF.